This T cell receptor (beta chain) is drawn from a study of T cells in Graves' hyperthyroidism and ophthalmopathy. V lost 4 bases and J lost 6; bases outside the gene matches: 11. The CDR3 extends over 16 amino acids. This clonotype was picked up many times. The antigen is undetermined. Points from the study as a whole: A median approximately 6.8 months before onset, the model predicted ophthalmopathy. Blood also contained most expanded thyroid clonotypes above 0.001. Ophthalmopathy cases were set apart from stable hyperthyroidism by a 13 V-J model.

Using RNA transcripts as the source, TCR beta CDR3 regions were amplified. Carried out on the TCR CDR3, a first-round RT-PCR used the HTBI primer set. TCRdb re-called the multiplex PCR reads with MiXCR, one entry per CDR3 protein. The sample has hundreds of thousands of distinct CDR3 sequences, 15% to 20% seen once; the top ten hold around 4%. Uncontrolled infection, other autoimmune disease, pregnancy or lactation barred patients from enrollment. This TCR came from a woman under 40 with Graves' hyperthyroidism. The sequencing input was blood. This chain connects TRBV12-3 or TRBV12-4 to TRBJ1-4; TRBD1 agrees at 7 bases. CDR3 nucleotides: TGTGCCAGCAGTTCCAGGGGAGGGGGCGACTATGAAAAACTGTTTTTT. Residues: CASSSRGGGDYEKLFF.